The next 15 T cell receptor beta chains were all read from a single sample in a study of T-cell memory formation after mild COVID-19. TCRdb independently ran MiXCR on the 5' RACE reads; one entry per CDR3 protein. The table has hundreds of thousands of distinct CDR3 sequences, roughly 25% seen once; the top ten hold approximately 12%. Sequenced material: PBMCs or a T cell subset sorted from them (not recorded which). The receptors here all came from an adult woman who had mild COVID-19 (a few samples of this study predate the infection). Cell type and time point are not known.

The chain combines TRBV12-3 or TRBV12-4 with TRBJ2-2, with a tentative D call TRBD1 (5 bases). The CDR3 spans 17 residues. V was clipped by 2 bases and J by 3 bases, with 16 bases between them. Here the CDR3 reads CASSLSGRVDDTGELFF. CDR3 in DNA: TGTGCCAGCAGTTTATCCGGCAGGGTGGACGACACCGGGGAGCTGTTTTTT.

CDR3 in DNA: TGTGCCAGCAGCTTCCAGCGGGGTTCTAGCACAGATACGCAGTATTTT. This codes for CASSFQRGSSTDTQYF. The genes are TRBV5-4 and TRBJ2-3; TRBD2 matches 7 bases. Germline trimming cut 2 bases from V and 0 bases from J; bases unmatched to any gene: 6. CDR1 is SGHNT, CDR2 YYREEE, per germline (reference sequence). The CDR3 loop spans 16 amino acids.

This clonotype has just a few counts. The V call is TRBV20-1, the J call TRBJ2-4, with 8 positions matching TRBD2. The V gene end was trimmed by 6 bases and the J gene end by 5 bases; junction bases not matched to a gene: 9. This CDR3 contains 14 residues. Looked up from germline, CDR1 is DFQATT and CDR2 is SNEGSKA (reference sequence). The CDR3 nucleotides are TGCAGTGCAGATAACGGGGGGGCCGAAAACATTCAGTACTTC. Residues: CSADNGGAENIQYF.

This clonotype was seen only a few times. The chain combines TRBV7-8 with TRBJ2-1; 7 bases are shared with TRBD2. The CDR3 covers 17 residues. Unmatched junction bases numbered 15, after V lost 1 base and J lost 9 bases. Germline loops: CDR1 SGHVS, CDR2 FQNEAQ. The CDR3 protein is CASSLGYLGTIAPEQFF. Here the CDR3 DNA reads TGTGCCAGCAGCTTAGGGTATCTGGGGACTATAGCTCCTGAGCAGTTCTTC.

The chain has TRBV29-1 and TRBJ2-7; 12 nucleotides agree with TRBD2. The CDR3 consists of 13 residues. CDR1 SQVTM and CDR2 ANQGSEA come from the germline V gene. The V and J ends lost 7 bases and 4 bases, in that order; junction bases with no gene match: 5. The CDR3 nucleotides read TGCAGCGCTGAGACTAGCGGGAGTTACGAGCAGTACTTC. Protein sequence: CSAETSGSYEQYF.

This clonotype was observed a few times. The CDR3 DNA reads TGCAGCGTTGGTCCCGGCGGGGGCACTGAAGCTTTCTTT. This encodes CSVGPGGGTEAFF. The J gene is TRBJ1-1, the V gene TRBV29-1, with D tentatively TRBD1 (5 bases). The CDR3 has 13 residues. V dropped 4 bases and J dropped 4 bases, with 13 bases sitting between them. Looked up from germline, CDR1 is SQVTM and CDR2 is ANQGSEA.

This clonotype turned up a few times. V gene TRBV27 combines with J gene TRBJ2-2, with 11 bases aligning to TRBD2. V trimming: 5 bases; J trimming: 6 bases; junction bases outside the gene matches: 11. The CDR3 is 17 amino acids. Per germline, CDR1 MNHEY and CDR2 SMNVEV (reference sequence). The CDR3 nucleotides read TGTGCCAGCAGTCATAGACTAGCGGGGATTGTTGCCGGGGAGCTGTTTTTT. It is translated as CASSHRLAGIVAGELFF.

The chain combines TRBV4-2 with TRBJ2-6, with TRBD1 matching 7 bases. With 0 bases clipped from V and 0 bases from J, the junction kept 11 bases outside the gene matches. CDR1 and CDR2 from the germline V gene are LGHNA and YNFKEQ. CDR3 length: 20 residues. The CDR3 coding sequence is TGTGCCAGCAGCCAAGATCTCCAGGGGGTGGGGCCCTCTGGGGCCAACGTCCTGACTTTC. Translating gives CASSQDLQGVGPSGANVLTF.

The chain combines TRBV5-5 with TRBJ1-1; D is undetermined. This CDR3 contains 13 residues. V dropped 1 base and J dropped 5 bases, with 9 bases sitting between them. CDR1 is SGHKS, CDR2 YYEKEE, per germline (reference sequence). The CDR3 loop is CASSLIPRTEAFF. The CDR3 DNA sequence: TGTGCCAGCAGCTTGATCCCCCGGACTGAAGCTTTCTTT.

The table lists this clonotype with a few counts. The rearrangement joins TRBV7-9 to TRBJ2-7; 9 bases map to TRBD1. J gave up 13 bases and V 6 bases, and 16 bases lay outside the gene matches. The CDR3 is made up of 14 amino acids. Germline V CDR1 and CDR2: SEHNR, FQNEAQ (reference sequence). CDR3: CASSSPGQGSERYF. The CDR3 DNA reads as TGTGCCAGCAGTTCGCCGGGACAGGGCTCCGAAAGATACTTC.

This clonotype was found a few times. V is TRBV29-1 and J is TRBJ1-2; D ambiguous. The V gene lost 4 bases and the J gene lost 5 bases, with 20 bases spanning the gap. This CDR3 spans 15 amino acids. The germline V gene has CDR1 SQVTM and CDR2 ANQGSEA. For the CDR3, the DNA is TGCAGCGTTGGTCCGGGTCCCCGGGATAGGTATGGCTACACCTTC. It specifies CSVGPGPRDRYGYTF.

This clonotype was observed a few times. The chain combines TRBV5-6 with TRBJ2-5, with a possible D match to TRBD2 (6 bases). Germline V gene data show CDR1 as SGHDT and CDR2 as YYEEEE. V shed 0 bases and J shed 2 bases, with 8 bases lying between them. This CDR3 spans 14 amino acids. CDR3 sequence (DNA): TGTGCCAGCAGCTTGGTAGCGGCACAAGAGACCCAGTACTTC. The encoded protein is CASSLVAAQETQYF.

This clonotype was picked up a small number of times. This chain links TRBV14 with TRBJ2-1; the match to TRBD2 covers 9 bases. CDR1 SGHDN and CDR2 FVKESK come from the germline V gene. V lost 1 base, J lost 8 bases, and 12 bases stayed unmatched. The CDR3 is 17 residues long. The CDR3 DNA reads TGTGCCAGCAGCCAAGTGAGTTTAGCGGGAGATCGGGATGAGCAGTTCTTC. It encodes CASSQVSLAGDRDEQFF.

This clonotype was counted a few times. The chain carries TRBV24-1 and TRBJ1-5; no reliable D call. The CDR3 runs to 12 residues. In germline, CDR1 is KGHDR, CDR2 SFDVKD. V was pared by 9 bases and J by 0 bases, with 5 bases between. The CDR3 is CATQNSNQPQHF. The CDR3, as DNA: TGTGCCACCCAGAATAGCAATCAGCCCCAGCATTTT.

This clonotype came up a few times. The chain is built from TRBV30 and TRBJ2-5; 7 nucleotides align to TRBD1. The junction had 7 bases not matched to a gene; V was cut back by 5 bases and J by 4 bases. The CDR3 covers 13 residues. Germline V gene lookup returns CDR1 GTSNPN and CDR2 SVGIG (reference sequence). Here the CDR3 reads CAWGRGLVETQYF. The CDR3 DNA reads TGTGCCTGGGGAAGGGGGCTCGTAGAGACCCAGTACTTC.